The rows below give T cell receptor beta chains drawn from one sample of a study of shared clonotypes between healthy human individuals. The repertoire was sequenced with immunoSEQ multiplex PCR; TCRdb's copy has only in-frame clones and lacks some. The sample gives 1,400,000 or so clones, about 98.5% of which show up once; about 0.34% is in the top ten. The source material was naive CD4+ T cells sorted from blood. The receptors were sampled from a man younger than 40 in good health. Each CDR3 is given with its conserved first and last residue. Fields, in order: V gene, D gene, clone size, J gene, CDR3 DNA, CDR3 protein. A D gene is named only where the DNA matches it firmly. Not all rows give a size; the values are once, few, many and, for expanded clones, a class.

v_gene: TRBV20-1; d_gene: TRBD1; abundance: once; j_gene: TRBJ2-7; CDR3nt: TGCAGTGCTACAGGGGGTAACGAGCAGTACTTC; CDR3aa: CSATGGNEQYF
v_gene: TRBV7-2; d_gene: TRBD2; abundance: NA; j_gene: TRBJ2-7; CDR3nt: TGTGCCAGCAGCTTAGAACTAGCGGGCACCTACGAGCAGTACTTC; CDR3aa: CASSLELAGTYEQYF
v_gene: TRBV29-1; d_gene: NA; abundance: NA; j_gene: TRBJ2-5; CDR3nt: TGCAGCGTGACGGGTTGGGAGGAGGGAGAGACCCAGTACTTC; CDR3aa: CSVTGWEEGETQYF
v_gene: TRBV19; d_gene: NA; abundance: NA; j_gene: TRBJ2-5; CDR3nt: TGTGCCAGTAGTATCCGCGGATTTGGAGAGACCCAGTACTTC; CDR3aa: CASSIRGFGETQYF
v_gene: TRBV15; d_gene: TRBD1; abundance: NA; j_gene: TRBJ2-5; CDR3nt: TGTGCCACCTCGTACGGGACAGGGTCGTCTCACGAGACCCAGTACTTC; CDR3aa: CATSYGTGSSHETQYF
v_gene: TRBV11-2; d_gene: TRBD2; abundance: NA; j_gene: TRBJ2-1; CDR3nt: TGTGCCAGCAGGACCGGGACTAGCGGGAGAAATGAGCAGTTCTTC; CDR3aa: CASRTGTSGRNEQFF
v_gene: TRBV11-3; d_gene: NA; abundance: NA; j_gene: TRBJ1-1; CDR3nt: TGTGCCAGCAGCTTATCGGCGGGGAACACTGAAGCTTTCTTT; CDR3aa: CASSLSAGNTEAFF
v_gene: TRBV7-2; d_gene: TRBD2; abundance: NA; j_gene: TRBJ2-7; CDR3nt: TGTGCCAGCAGCTTGCTCTGGGCTAGCGGGAGGGTGGGGCAGTACTTC; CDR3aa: CASSLLWASGRVGQYF
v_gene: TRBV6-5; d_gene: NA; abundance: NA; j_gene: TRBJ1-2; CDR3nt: TGTGCCAGCAGTTTTGTAGGGAGCAACTATGGCTACACCTTC; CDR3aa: CASSFVGSNYGYTF
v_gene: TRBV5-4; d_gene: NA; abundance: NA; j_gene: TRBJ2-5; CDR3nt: TGTGCCAGCAGTGGTGGGAGTGAAGAGACCCAGTACTTC; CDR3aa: CASSGGSEETQYF
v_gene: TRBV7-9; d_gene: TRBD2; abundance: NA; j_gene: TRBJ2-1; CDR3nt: TGTGCCAGCAGCTTAGCAGGACGGGAGGGTCGGCAGTTCTTC; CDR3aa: CASSLAGREGRQFF
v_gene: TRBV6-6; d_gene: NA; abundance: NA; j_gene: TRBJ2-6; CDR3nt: TGTGCCAGCAGTTACAAGACTGGTCGGGCCAACGTCCTGACTTTC; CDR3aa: CASSYKTGRANVLTF
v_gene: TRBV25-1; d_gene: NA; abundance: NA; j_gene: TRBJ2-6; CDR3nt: TGTGCCAGCAGTGAATCGGCAGGGGCAGGCTTTGGGGCCAACGTCCTGACTTTC; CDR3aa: CASSESAGAGFGANVLTF
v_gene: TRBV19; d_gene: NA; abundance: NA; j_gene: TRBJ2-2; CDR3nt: TGTGCCAGTAGTGCGGACGGTACCACCGGGGAGCTGTTTTTT; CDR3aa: CASSADGTTGELFF
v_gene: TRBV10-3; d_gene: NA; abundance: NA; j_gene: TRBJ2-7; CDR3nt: TGTGCCATCAGTGTAACACAGGGATACGAGCAGTACTTC; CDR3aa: CAISVTQGYEQYF
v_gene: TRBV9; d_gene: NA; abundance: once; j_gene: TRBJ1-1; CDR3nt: TGTGCCAGCAGCGTAGACGGTCGGGGCACTGAAGCTTTCTTT; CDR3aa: CASSVDGRGTEAFF
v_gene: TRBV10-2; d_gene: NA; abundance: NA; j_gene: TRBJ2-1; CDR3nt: TGCGCCAGCAGTGAGATCTACAATGAGCAGTTCTTC; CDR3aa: CASSEIYNEQFF
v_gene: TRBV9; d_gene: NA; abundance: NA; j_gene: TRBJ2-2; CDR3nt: TGTGCCAGCAGCGTAGACATCCGGCCAGGGAACACCGGGGAGCTGTTTTTT; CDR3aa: CASSVDIRPGNTGELFF
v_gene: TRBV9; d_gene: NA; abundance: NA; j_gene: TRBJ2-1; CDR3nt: TGTGCCAGCAGCGTAGGGCCTAGCCTGTTGGGTGAGCAGTTCTTC; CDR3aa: CASSVGPSLLGEQFF
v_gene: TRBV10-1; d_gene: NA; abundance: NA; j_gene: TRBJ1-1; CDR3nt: TGCGCCAGCCGATCGGAGGTTGACACTGAAGCTTTCTTT; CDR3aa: CASRSEVDTEAFF
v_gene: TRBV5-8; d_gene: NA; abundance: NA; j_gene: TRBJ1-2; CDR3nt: TGTGCCAGCAGCCAGAAGCTATATGGCTACACCTTC; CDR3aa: CASSQKLYGYTF
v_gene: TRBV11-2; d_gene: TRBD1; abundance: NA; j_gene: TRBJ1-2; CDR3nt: TGTGCCAGCAGCTCCACGCGGGGAGACAGGGTCTATGGCTACACCTTC; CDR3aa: CASSSTRGDRVYGYTF
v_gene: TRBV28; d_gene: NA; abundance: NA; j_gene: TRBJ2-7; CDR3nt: TGTGCCAGCATTGGCTTTAAGGACGAGCAGTACTTC; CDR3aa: CASIGFKDEQYF
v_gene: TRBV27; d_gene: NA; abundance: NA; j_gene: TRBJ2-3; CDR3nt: TGTGCCAGCAGTTTATCTACAGGGTCGGCAGATACGCAGTATTTT; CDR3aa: CASSLSTGSADTQYF
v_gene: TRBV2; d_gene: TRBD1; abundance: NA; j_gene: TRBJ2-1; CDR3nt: TGTGCCAGCAGCCTACGGGACAGGGGTCTGAGTAGCGGGATGGGAAATGAGCAGTTCTTC; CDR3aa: CASSLRDRGLSSGMGNEQFF
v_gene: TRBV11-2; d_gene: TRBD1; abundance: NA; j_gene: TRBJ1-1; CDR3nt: TGTGCCAGCAGTTTAAACAGGGGCGGCACTGAAGCTTTCTTT; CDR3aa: CASSLNRGGTEAFF
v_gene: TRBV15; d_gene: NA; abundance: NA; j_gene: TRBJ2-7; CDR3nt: TGTGCCACCAGCAAAGGGACACTAGGCTCCTACGAGCAGTACTTC; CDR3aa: CATSKGTLGSYEQYF
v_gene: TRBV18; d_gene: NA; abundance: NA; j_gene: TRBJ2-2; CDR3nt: TGTGCCAGCTCACCGCTCATCGTACCTGACACCGGGGAGCTGTTTTTT; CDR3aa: CASSPLIVPDTGELFF
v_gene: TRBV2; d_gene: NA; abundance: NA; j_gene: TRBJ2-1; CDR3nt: TGTGCCAGCAGTGAAGCAGAGGGAGTGCGATACAATGAGCAGTTCTTC; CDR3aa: CASSEAEGVRYNEQFF
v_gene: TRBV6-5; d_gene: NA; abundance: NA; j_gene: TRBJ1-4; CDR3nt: TGTGCCAGCAGAGAGACACCAGCTCGTCAAAAACTGTTTTTT; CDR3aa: CASRETPARQKLFF
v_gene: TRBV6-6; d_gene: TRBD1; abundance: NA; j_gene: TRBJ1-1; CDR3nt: TGTGCCAGCAGTCCCCGGGACAGCAACACTGAAGCTTTCTTT; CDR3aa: CASSPRDSNTEAFF
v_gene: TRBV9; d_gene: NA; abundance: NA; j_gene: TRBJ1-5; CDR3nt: TGTGCCAGCAGCGCAATGGACAGTGGGAATCAGCCCCAGCATTTT; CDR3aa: CASSAMDSGNQPQHF
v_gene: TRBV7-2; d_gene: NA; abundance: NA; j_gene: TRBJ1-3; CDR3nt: TGTGCCAGCAACCCCCACATCCAGGGTGGAAACACCATATATTTT; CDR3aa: CASNPHIQGGNTIYF
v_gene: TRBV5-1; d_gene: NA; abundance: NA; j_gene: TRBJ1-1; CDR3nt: TGCGCCAGCAGCTTGGAGGGGGGTTGGACTGAAGCTTTCTTT; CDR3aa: CASSLEGGWTEAFF
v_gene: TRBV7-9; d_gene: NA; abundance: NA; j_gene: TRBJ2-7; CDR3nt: TGTGCCAGCAGCTTATGGGGAGAGTACTCCTACGAGCAGTACTTC; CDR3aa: CASSLWGEYSYEQYF
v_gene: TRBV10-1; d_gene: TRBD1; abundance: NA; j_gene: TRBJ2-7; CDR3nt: TGCGCCAGCAGTACTTTGGACAGGAATTTCTCCTACGAGCAGTACTTC; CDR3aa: CASSTLDRNFSYEQYF
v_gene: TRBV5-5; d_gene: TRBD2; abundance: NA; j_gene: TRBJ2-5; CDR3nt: TGTGCCAGCTTCCGGGGGGACTTAACTCAAGAGACCCAGTACTTC; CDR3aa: CASFRGDLTQETQYF
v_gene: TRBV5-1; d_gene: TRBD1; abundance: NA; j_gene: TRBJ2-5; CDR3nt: TGCGCCAGCAGTTCCACAGGGGGTTGGCAAGAGACCCAGTACTTC; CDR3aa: CASSSTGGWQETQYF
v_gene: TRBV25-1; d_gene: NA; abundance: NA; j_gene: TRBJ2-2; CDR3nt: TGTGCCAGCAGTGATAGGCCAAACACCGGGGAGCTGTTTTTT; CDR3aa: CASSDRPNTGELFF
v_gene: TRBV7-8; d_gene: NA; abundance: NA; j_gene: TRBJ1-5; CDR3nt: TGTGCCAGCAGCCAAGGGAGGTGGGGACGGCAGCCCCAGCATTTT; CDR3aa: CASSQGRWGRQPQHF
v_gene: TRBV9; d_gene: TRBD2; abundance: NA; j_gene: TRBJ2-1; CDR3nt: TGTGCCAGCAGCGGAGGACTAGCGGTCTACAATGAGCAGTTCTTC; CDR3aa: CASSGGLAVYNEQFF
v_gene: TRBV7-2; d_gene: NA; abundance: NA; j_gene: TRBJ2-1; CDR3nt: TGTGCCAGCAGCTTATTTGGGGACTTGCGGGGCCTCAATGAGCAGTTCTTC; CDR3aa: CASSLFGDLRGLNEQFF
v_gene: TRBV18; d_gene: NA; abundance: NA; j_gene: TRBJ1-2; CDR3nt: TGTGCCAGCTCACCAGGAGGGAGGCCTAATGGCTACACCTTC; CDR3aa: CASSPGGRPNGYTF
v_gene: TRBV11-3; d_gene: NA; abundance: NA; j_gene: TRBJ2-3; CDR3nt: TGTGCCAGCAGCTTGTTCTCAGGAGGAAGCACAGATACGCAGTATTTT; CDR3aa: CASSLFSGGSTDTQYF
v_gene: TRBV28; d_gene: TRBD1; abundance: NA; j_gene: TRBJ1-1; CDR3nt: TGTGCCAGCAGTCTTTCGGACAGGGCAGGGGCTGAAGCTTTCTTT; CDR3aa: CASSLSDRAGAEAFF
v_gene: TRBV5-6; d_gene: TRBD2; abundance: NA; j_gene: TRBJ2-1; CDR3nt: TGTGCCAGCAGCGGGATAGGGGGACTAGCCTACAATGAGCAGTTCTTC; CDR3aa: CASSGIGGLAYNEQFF
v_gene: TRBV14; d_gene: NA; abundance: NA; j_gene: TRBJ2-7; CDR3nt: TGTGCCAGCAGCCAAGTGGGCAGGGGCTACGAGCAGTACTTC; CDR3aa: CASSQVGRGYEQYF
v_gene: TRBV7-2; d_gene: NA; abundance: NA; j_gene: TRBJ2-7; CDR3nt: TGTGCCAGCAGCTTCTCCTTCTCCTACGAGCAGTACTTC; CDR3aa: CASSFSFSYEQYF
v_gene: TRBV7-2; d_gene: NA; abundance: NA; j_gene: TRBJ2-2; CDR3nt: TGTGCCAGCAGGGGATTGGGACTGCCAAACACCGGGGAGCTGTTTTTT; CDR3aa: CASRGLGLPNTGELFF
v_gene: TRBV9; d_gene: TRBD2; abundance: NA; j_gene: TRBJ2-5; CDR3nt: TGTGCCAGCAGCTTTAGCGGGAGGGGAGAGACCCAGTACTTC; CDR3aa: CASSFSGRGETQYF
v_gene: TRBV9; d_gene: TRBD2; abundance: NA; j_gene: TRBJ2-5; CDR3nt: TGTGCCAGCAGCGTAGGGGCTAGCGGGAGCGGCCAAGAGACCCAGTACTTC; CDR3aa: CASSVGASGSGQETQYF
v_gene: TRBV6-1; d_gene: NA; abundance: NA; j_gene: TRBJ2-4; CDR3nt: TGTGCCAGCAGTGTGGTGGGCAACATTCAGTACTTC; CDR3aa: CASSVVGNIQYF